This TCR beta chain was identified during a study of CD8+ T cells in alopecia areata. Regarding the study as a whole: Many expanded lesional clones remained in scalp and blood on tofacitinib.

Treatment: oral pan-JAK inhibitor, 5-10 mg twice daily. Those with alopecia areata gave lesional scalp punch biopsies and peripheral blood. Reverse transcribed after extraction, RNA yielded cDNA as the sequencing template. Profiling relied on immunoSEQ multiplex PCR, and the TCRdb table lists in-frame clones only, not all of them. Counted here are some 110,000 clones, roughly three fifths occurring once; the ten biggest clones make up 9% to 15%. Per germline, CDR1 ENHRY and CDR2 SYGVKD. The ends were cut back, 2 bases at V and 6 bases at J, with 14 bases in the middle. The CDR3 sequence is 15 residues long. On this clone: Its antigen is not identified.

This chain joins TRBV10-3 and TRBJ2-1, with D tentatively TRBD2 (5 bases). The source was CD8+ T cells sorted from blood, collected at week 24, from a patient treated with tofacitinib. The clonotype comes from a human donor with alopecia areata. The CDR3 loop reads CAISEGWKEVNEQFF. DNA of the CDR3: TGTGCCATCAGTGAGGGGTGGAAGGAGGTCAATGAGCAGTTCTTC.